The rows below give T cell receptor beta chains drawn from one sample of a study of T cell responses to AZD1222 COVID-19 vaccine. The assay was immunoSEQ multiplex PCR, and TCRdb's table has in-frame clones only and misses some. This table holds around 180,000 clones, 87% found once. Source: peripheral blood, taken on day 0 of AZD1222 vaccination. These receptors were obtained from an adult in good health. The CDR3 runs from the conserved cysteine through the conserved F or W. A D gene is named only where the DNA matches it firmly. Clone size, where shown, is once, few, many, or a class for clones that have expanded.

D: TRBD2; J: TRBJ2-3; size: -; V: TRBV7-9; CDR3: CASSSRTSGSTRDTQYF; DNA: TGTGCCAGCAGCTCAAGGACTAGCGGGAGTACAAGAGATACGCAGTATTTT
D: TRBD1; J: TRBJ2-1; size: once; V: TRBV5-1; CDR3: CASSKGTAYNEQFF; DNA: TGCGCCAGCAGCAAAGGGACAGCGTACAATGAGCAGTTCTTC
D: TRBD2; J: TRBJ2-7; size: -; V: TRBV3-1/TRBV3-2; CDR3: CASSRSTSGYYEQYF; DNA: TGTGCCAGCAGCCGGTCGACTAGCGGATACTACGAGCAGTACTTC
D: -; J: TRBJ1-5; size: -; V: TRBV6-2/TRBV6-3; CDR3: CASSYLGRVDQPQHF; DNA: TGTGCCAGCAGTTACTTAGGACGGGTAGATCAGCCCCAGCATTTT
D: TRBD1; J: TRBJ1-2; size: -; V: TRBV5-1; CDR3: CASSRTGMDYGYTF; DNA: TGCGCCAGCTCCCGGACAGGGATGGACTATGGCTACACCTTC
D: -; J: TRBJ1-2; size: -; V: TRBV2; CDR3: CASSLSGAYGYTF; DNA: TGTGCCAGCAGTCTTTCAGGGGCCTATGGCTACACCTTC
D: -; J: TRBJ1-3; size: -; V: TRBV2; CDR3: CASGSFSGNTIYF; DNA: TGTGCCAGCGGGAGCTTCTCTGGAAACACCATATATTTT
D: -; J: TRBJ2-7; size: -; V: TRBV2; CDR3: CASSDVGPGEEQYF; DNA: TGTGCCAGCAGTGATGTAGGGCCGGGGGAAGAGCAGTACTTC
D: -; J: TRBJ2-1; size: -; V: TRBV6-1; CDR3: CASSRNNEQFF; DNA: TGTGCCAGCAGTAGGAACAATGAGCAGTTCTTC
D: -; J: TRBJ2-2; size: once; V: TRBV5-1; CDR3: CASSSISYTGELFF; DNA: TGCGCCAGCAGTTCTATCTCCTACACCGGGGAGCTGTTTTTT
D: -; J: TRBJ2-5; size: -; V: TRBV12-2; CDR3: CASRLKGPQETQYF; DNA: TGTGCAAGTCGCTTAAAGGGACCCCAAGAGACCCAGTACTTC
D: -; J: TRBJ1-3; size: -; V: TRBV4-1; CDR3: CASSQDTYSGNTIYF; DNA: TGCGCCAGCAGCCAAGATACGTATTCTGGAAACACCATATATTTT
D: -; J: TRBJ1-1; size: few; V: TRBV27; CDR3: CASSWALYTEAFF; DNA: TGTGCCAGCAGTTGGGCCTTGTACACTGAAGCTTTCTTT
D: TRBD2; J: TRBJ2-1; size: -; V: TRBV27; CDR3: CASSDRVRLAGGEDEQFF; DNA: TGTGCCAGCAGCGACCGCGTTCGACTAGCGGGAGGGGAGGATGAGCAGTTCTTC
D: -; J: TRBJ1-5; size: few; V: TRBV7-2; CDR3: CASSVLGSSAQHF; DNA: TGTGCCAGCAGCGTGCTCGGGTCGTCCGCCCAGCATTTT
D: -; J: TRBJ1-1; size: -; V: TRBV3-1/TRBV3-2; CDR3: CASSRIRGRSTVEAFF; DNA: TGTGCCAGCAGCCGAATCCGGGGAAGGTCGACCGTTGAAGCTTTCTTT
D: -; J: TRBJ1-1; size: once; V: TRBV7-8; CDR3: CASSKGTNTEAFF; DNA: TGTGCCAGCAGCAAAGGGACGAACACTGAAGCTTTCTTT
D: -; J: TRBJ2-5; size: once; V: TRBV30; CDR3: CAWGRSVETQYF; DNA: TGTGCCTGGGGAAGGTCCGTAGAGACCCAGTACTTC